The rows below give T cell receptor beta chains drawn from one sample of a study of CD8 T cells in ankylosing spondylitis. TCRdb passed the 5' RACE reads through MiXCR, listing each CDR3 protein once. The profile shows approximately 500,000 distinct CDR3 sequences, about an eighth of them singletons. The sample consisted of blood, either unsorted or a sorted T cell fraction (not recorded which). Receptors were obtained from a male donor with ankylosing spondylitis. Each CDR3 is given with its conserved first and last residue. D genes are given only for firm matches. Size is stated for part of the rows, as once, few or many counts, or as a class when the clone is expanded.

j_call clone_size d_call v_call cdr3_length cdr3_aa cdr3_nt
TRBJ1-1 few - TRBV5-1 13 CASHWGSNTEAFF TGCGCCAGTCACTGGGGCTCGAACACTGAAGCTTTCTTT
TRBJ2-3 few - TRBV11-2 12 CASSARLDTQYF TGTGCCAGCAGCGCCCGTTTGGATACGCAGTATTTT
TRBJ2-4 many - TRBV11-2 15 CASSLGRQAKNIQYF TGTGCCAGCAGCTTAGGCCGACAGGCAAAAAACATTCAGTACTTC
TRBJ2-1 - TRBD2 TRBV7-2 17 CASSSGEGRAFYNEQFF TGTGCCAGCAGCTCGGGGGAAGGGAGGGCATTCTACAATGAGCAGTTCTTC
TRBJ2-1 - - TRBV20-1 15 CSAHRGYSSYNEQFF TGCAGTGCTCACCGTGGTTATTCCTCCTACAATGAGCAGTTCTTC
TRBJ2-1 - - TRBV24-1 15 CATSDWVDSHNEQFF TGTGCCACCAGTGATTGGGTGGACTCCCACAATGAGCAGTTCTTC
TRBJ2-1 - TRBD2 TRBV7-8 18 CASSLRLAGSNRFNEQFF TGTGCCAGCAGCTTACGACTAGCGGGAAGCAATCGGTTCAATGAGCAGTTCTTC
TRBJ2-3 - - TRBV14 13 CASSQAYSATQYF TGTGCCAGCAGCCAAGCTTATAGCGCCACGCAGTATTTT
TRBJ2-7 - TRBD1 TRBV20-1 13 CSAKGQGVYEQYF TGCAGTGCTAAAGGACAGGGAGTCTACGAGCAGTACTTC
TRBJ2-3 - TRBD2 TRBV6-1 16 CASTPGVREGTDTQYF TGTGCCAGCACCCCTGGGGTGCGGGAGGGCACAGATACGCAGTATTTT
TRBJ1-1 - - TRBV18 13 CASSNRIGDQAFF TGTGCCAGCTCAAACCGGATTGGGGATCAGGCTTTCTTT
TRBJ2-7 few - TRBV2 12 CASSDRSYEQYF TGTGCCAGCAGTGACCGATCCTACGAGCAGTACTTC
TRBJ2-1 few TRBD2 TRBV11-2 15 CASRRIAGEVYEQFF TGTGCCAGCAGAAGAATAGCGGGAGAGGTCTATGAGCAGTTCTTC
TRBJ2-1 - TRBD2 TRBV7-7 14 CASSKSGRAGEQFF TGTGCCAGCAGCAAAAGCGGGAGGGCCGGTGAGCAGTTCTTC
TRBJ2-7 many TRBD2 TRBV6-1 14 CASSREGPTYEQYF TGTGCCAGCAGCAGGGAGGGCCCAACCTACGAGCAGTACTTC
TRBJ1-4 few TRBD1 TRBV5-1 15 CASSLERTGFEKLFF TGCGCCAGCAGCTTGGAAAGGACAGGCTTTGAAAAACTGTTTTTT
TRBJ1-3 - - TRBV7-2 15 CASTRRQYSGNTIYF TGTGCCAGCACCAGGCGACAGTACTCTGGAAACACCATATATTTT
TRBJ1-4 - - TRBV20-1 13 CSARGAINEKLFF TGCAGTGCTAGGGGGGCGATTAATGAAAAACTGTTTTTT
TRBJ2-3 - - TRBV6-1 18 CASSFNGSGAGPPDTQYF TGTGCCAGCAGCTTCAACGGCTCGGGAGCTGGCCCCCCAGATACGCAGTATTTT
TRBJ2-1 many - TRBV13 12 CASSKAYNEQFF TGTGCCAGCAGTAAAGCCTACAATGAGCAGTTCTTC
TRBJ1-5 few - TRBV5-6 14 CASRRWQLNQPQHF TGTGCCAGCAGAAGGTGGCAGCTCAATCAGCCCCAGCATTTT
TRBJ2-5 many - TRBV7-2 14 CASSLNQGGETQYF TGTGCCAGCAGCTTAAATCAGGGGGGGGAGACCCAGTACTTC
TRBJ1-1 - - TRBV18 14 CASSPDTPNTEAFF TGTGCCAGCTCACCGGACACACCGAACACTGAAGCTTTCTTT
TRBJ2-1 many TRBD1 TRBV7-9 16 CASSLGTGVIYNEQFF TGTGCCAGCAGCTTAGGTACAGGGGTTATCTACAATGAGCAGTTCTTC
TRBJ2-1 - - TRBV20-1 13 CSAIRDVINEQFF TGCAGTGCTATCCGGGACGTAATCAATGAGCAGTTCTTC
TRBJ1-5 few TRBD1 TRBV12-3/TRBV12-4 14 CASSLDRRVQPQHF TGTGCCAGCAGTTTGGACAGGAGGGTTCAGCCCCAGCATTTT
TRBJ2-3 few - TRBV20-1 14 CSAQEGTVTDTQYF TGCAGTGCCCAGGAGGGGACAGTCACAGATACGCAGTATTTT
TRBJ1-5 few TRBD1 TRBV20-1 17 CSARAGQGVYSNQPQHF TGCAGTGCCCGGGCGGGACAGGGGGTATATAGCAATCAGCCCCAGCATTTT
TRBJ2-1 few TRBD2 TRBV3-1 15 CASSLLAGVWNEQFF TGTGCCAGCAGCCTACTAGCGGGAGTGTGGAATGAGCAGTTCTTC